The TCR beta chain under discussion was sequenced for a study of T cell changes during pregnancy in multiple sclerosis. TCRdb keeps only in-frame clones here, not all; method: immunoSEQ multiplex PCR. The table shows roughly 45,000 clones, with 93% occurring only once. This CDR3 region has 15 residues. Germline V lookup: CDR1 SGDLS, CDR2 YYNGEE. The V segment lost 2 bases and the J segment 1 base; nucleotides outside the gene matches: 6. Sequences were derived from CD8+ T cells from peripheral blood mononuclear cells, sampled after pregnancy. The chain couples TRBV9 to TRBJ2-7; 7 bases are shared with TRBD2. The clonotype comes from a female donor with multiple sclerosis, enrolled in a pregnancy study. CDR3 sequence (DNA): TGTGCCAGCAGCGTCAGCGGGGAGAGGTCCTACGAGCAGTACTTC. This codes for CASSVSGERSYEQYF.